This is a list of T cell receptor beta chains from one sample in a study of blood T cells in healthy people across ages. Each CDR3 protein is one row after TCRdb ran MiXCR on the 5' RACE reads. The profile shows 590,000 or so distinct CDR3 sequences, about 30% of them singletons. The sample was blood. The receptors come from a woman of 80 years or more in good health. Both conserved end residues are part of each CDR3. A D gene is named only where the DNA matches it firmly. Size is stated for part of the rows, as once, few or many counts, or as a class when the clone is expanded.

CDR3nt	CDR3aa	v_gene	abundance	d_gene	j_gene
TGTGCCAGCAGTTATGGACTAGCGGCTAGCTCCTACAATGAGCAGTTCTTC	CASSYGLAASSYNEQFF	TRBV6-2/TRBV6-3	few	TRBD2	TRBJ2-1
TGCGCCAGCAGCTTGCCACAGGGTTCCTATGAGACCCAGTACTTC	CASSLPQGSYETQYF	TRBV5-1	few	NA	TRBJ2-5
TGTGCCAGCAGTCCTGACAAGTATGGCTACACCTTC	CASSPDKYGYTF	TRBV28	many	NA	TRBJ1-2
TGTGCCAGCAGCTTAGGGACCACCTACGAGCAGTACTTC	CASSLGTTYEQYF	TRBV13	many	NA	TRBJ2-7
TGTGCCAGCACCTCTATAGACATGAATTCACCCCTCCACTTT	CASTSIDMNSPLHF	TRBV2	few	NA	TRBJ1-6
TGTGCCAGCAGCCAAGATCTGGGGGCGCGGATTTCACCCCTCCACTTT	CASSQDLGARISPLHF	TRBV14	few	NA	TRBJ1-6
TGCGCCAGCAGGGGCAGCACCTATAATTCACCCCTCCACTTT	CASRGSTYNSPLHF	TRBV5-1	NA	NA	TRBJ1-6
TGTGCCAGCACCAGGGAACTAGCGGGGGGGAACTACGAGCAGTACTTC	CASTRELAGGNYEQYF	TRBV7-6	NA	TRBD2	TRBJ2-7
TGTGCCAGCAGCTTAGTGCGGGGTTCCAATCAGCCCCAGCATTTT	CASSLVRGSNQPQHF	TRBV7-2	few	NA	TRBJ1-5
TGTGCCAGCAGCCAGCCTACTAGCGGGGGGAATGAGCGGTTCTTC	CASSQPTSGGNERFF	TRBV4-2	NA	TRBD2	TRBJ2-1
TGCAGTACCCGGGGCTCAGCAGATTACGAGCAGTACTTC	CSTRGSADYEQYF	TRBV20-1	NA	NA	TRBJ2-7
TGTGCCAGCAGCTTAGCGCGGGACAGGTACGACACTGAAGCTTTCTTT	CASSLARDRYDTEAFF	TRBV7-2	many	TRBD1	TRBJ1-1
TGCGCCAGCAGCTTGGAGGACAGGGTGCACGAGCAGTACTTC	CASSLEDRVHEQYF	TRBV5-1	many	TRBD1	TRBJ2-7
TGTGCCACCAGTGACCCGGGACTAGAAGACGAGCAGTTCTTC	CATSDPGLEDEQFF	TRBV24-1	NA	TRBD2	TRBJ2-1
TGTGCCAGCAGCTTAAACATAAACTATGGCTACACCTTC	CASSLNINYGYTF	TRBV7-2	many	NA	TRBJ1-2
TGCGCCGGCAGCTTGGCCGGGTCTAGCGGAACTAATGAGCAGTTCTTC	CAGSLAGSSGTNEQFF	TRBV5-1	NA	TRBD2	TRBJ2-1
TGTGCCAGCGCTAAGCTGCCCTATGGCTACACCTTC	CASAKLPYGYTF	TRBV6-5	many	NA	TRBJ1-2
TGCGCCAGCATGCCGGCAGGGCCAAATCAGCCCCAGCATTTT	CASMPAGPNQPQHF	TRBV23-1	NA	NA	TRBJ1-5
TGTGCCAGCAGTTACCCTGTCGAAGTACACCCCGCAGATACGCAGTATTTT	CASSYPVEVHPADTQYF	TRBV6-5	many	NA	TRBJ2-3
TGTGCCAGCAGCTATTCTCCGGGAGTGGGCACAGATACGCAGTATTTT	CASSYSPGVGTDTQYF	TRBV7-9	NA	NA	TRBJ2-3
TGTGCCAGCAGCCGCAGACCATCCGGAGGCACTGAAGCTTTCTTT	CASSRRPSGGTEAFF	TRBV6-5	few	NA	TRBJ1-1
TGTGCCAGCAGACGTTTTCGGCAGAACTATGGCTACACCTTC	CASRRFRQNYGYTF	TRBV28	few	NA	TRBJ1-2
TGCGCCAGCAGCTTGGGGCCCGCAGCGGGGGGATTAGAGCAGTTCTTC	CASSLGPAAGGLEQFF	TRBV5-1	few	TRBD2	TRBJ2-1
TGCAGTGCTAGAGATAACACAGGGGGCGCGTCCGGGACCCAGTACTTC	CSARDNTGGASGTQYF	TRBV20-1	many	TRBD1	TRBJ2-5
TGCGCCAGCAGCTTGGAACGGGACAGTAGCAATCAGCCCCAGCATTTT	CASSLERDSSNQPQHF	TRBV5-1	many	TRBD1	TRBJ1-5
TGTGCCAGCAGCTCGGGCCGAGAGGGATACGAGCAGTACTTC	CASSSGREGYEQYF	TRBV7-2	many	NA	TRBJ2-7
TGTGCCAGCAGCTCGAGGGGGCGCTTCGGGGAGACCCAGTACTTC	CASSSRGRFGETQYF	TRBV7-3	NA	TRBD1	TRBJ2-5
TGTGCCAGCAGTAACTTCAGGGGGGGCCAGGAGACCCAGTACTTC	CASSNFRGGQETQYF	TRBV12-3/TRBV12-4	many	NA	TRBJ2-5
TGTGCCAGCAGCTTAGACGGGGGGGGCGTAAACAATGAGCAGTACTTC	CASSLDGGGVNNEQYF	TRBV7-2	few	TRBD2	TRBJ2-5
TGCGCCAGCAGCTTTCTAGCGGGAACATCCGGGGAGCTGTTTTTT	CASSFLAGTSGELFF	TRBV5-1	few	TRBD2	TRBJ2-2
TGCGCCAGCCGGGGGGCGGCCTATAATTCACCCCTCCACTTT	CASRGAAYNSPLHF	TRBV5-1	many	NA	TRBJ1-6
TGTGCCAGCAGCCAGCGGAGTGGGCAGGGGTCTACTGAAGCTTTCTTT	CASSQRSGQGSTEAFF	TRBV7-2	NA	NA	TRBJ1-1
TGTGCCAGCATCTGGGCAGGGACAGGGGCTACCGGGAATGGCTACACCTTC	CASIWAGTGATGNGYTF	TRBV7-2	many	TRBD1	TRBJ1-2
TGTGCCAGCGTTCCATCGGGGAACGACGAGCAGTACTTC	CASVPSGNDEQYF	TRBV7-9	many	NA	TRBJ2-7
TGTGTCAGCACCCCACCCGGGGGCCTCCCCTACGAGCAGTACTTC	CVSTPPGGLPYEQYF	TRBV7-9	NA	NA	TRBJ2-7
TGCAGTGCTAGAAAACCAGGGGTGGATGAGCAGTTCTTC	CSARKPGVDEQFF	TRBV20-1	many	NA	TRBJ2-1
TGTGCCAGCAGCCAACGGGGACAGGGGGGGACCGGGGAGCTGTTTTTT	CASSQRGQGGTGELFF	TRBV7-2	NA	TRBD1	TRBJ2-2
TGTGCCAGCATTGAAGAAGGGACAGGGGTTTTGCAGACCCAGTACTTC	CASIEEGTGVLQTQYF	TRBV6-6	many	TRBD1	TRBJ2-5
TGTGCCAGCAGTGAGGGGGAAGTAGCCAAAAACATTCAGTACTTC	CASSEGEVAKNIQYF	TRBV6-1	many	NA	TRBJ2-4
TGTGCCAGCGCCCCCCGTACTATCTTCAGGGACTGGGAGACCCAGTACTTC	CASAPRTIFRDWETQYF	TRBV6-6	many	NA	TRBJ2-5
TGTGCCACCAGCAGAGATGGGAAGTTCTACAATGAGCAGTTCTTC	CATSRDGKFYNEQFF	TRBV15	many	NA	TRBJ2-1
TGTGCCAGCAGCCCGGGGCTAGCGGAAGGAGAGACCCAGTACTTC	CASSPGLAEGETQYF	TRBV7-2	NA	TRBD2	TRBJ2-5
TGTGTCACCCCTCTGGGGGGAAGAGATACGCAGTATTTT	CVTPLGGRDTQYF	TRBV3-1	NA	NA	TRBJ2-3
TGCAGTGCTAGAGATGGGTTCCAGGGGCCAAATTCACCCCTCCACTTT	CSARDGFQGPNSPLHF	TRBV20-1	NA	NA	TRBJ1-6
TGTGCCTGGAGGGACGGGCCCTACGAGCAGTACTTC	CAWRDGPYEQYF	TRBV27	NA	NA	TRBJ2-7
TGTGCCAGCAGTTACTCGGGACTAGCGGGCTACAATGAGCAGTTCTTC	CASSYSGLAGYNEQFF	TRBV6-5	many	TRBD2	TRBJ2-1
TGTGCCAGCAGACTCGGTGGGTCCTCCGGCGAGCAGTACTTC	CASRLGGSSGEQYF	TRBV12-3/TRBV12-4	NA	NA	TRBJ2-7
TGTGCCAGCAGCCGATTAGTTGGAGATACGCAGTATTTT	CASSRLVGDTQYF	TRBV7-2	NA	NA	TRBJ2-3
TGCAGCGTTGGGACTAGCGGGGCGGGTGAGCAGTACTTC	CSVGTSGAGEQYF	TRBV29-1	once	TRBD2	TRBJ2-7
TGCGGTTCTAGCGGGGGGACAGGCCTGGATGGCTACACCTTC	CGSSGGTGLDGYTF	TRBV20-1	NA	TRBD1	TRBJ1-2
TGTGCCACCAGCAGGCAGGGGGATCAGCCCCAGCATTTT	CATSRQGDQPQHF	TRBV15	few	TRBD1	TRBJ1-5
TGTGCCAGCAGCTTAGTGACGGATAACTATGGCTACACCTTC	CASSLVTDNYGYTF	TRBV11-2	many	NA	TRBJ1-2
TGTGCCAGCAGCCTAAGTACCGGGACAGGTGAAGAGACCCAGTACTTC	CASSLSTGTGEETQYF	TRBV4-2	many	TRBD1	TRBJ2-5
TGCGCCAGCAGCTTTAGCGGGGGGGCCGTTGGTGAGCAGTTCTTC	CASSFSGGAVGEQFF	TRBV5-1	NA	TRBD2	TRBJ2-1
TGTGCCAGCAGTTTTGGTCTAGGGGGCGGGTTGGCTGAAGCTTTCTTT	CASSFGLGGGLAEAFF	TRBV12-3/TRBV12-4	NA	TRBD1	TRBJ1-1
TGTGCCAGCAGTGCCGATTCCTATGGCTACACCTTC	CASSADSYGYTF	TRBV25-1	many	NA	TRBJ1-2
TGTGCCAGCAGCTTCGGCGGGGGGCCCACCAATGAGCAGTTCTTC	CASSFGGGPTNEQFF	TRBV5-6	many	TRBD2	TRBJ2-1